One sample yielded the 26 T cell receptor beta chains listed below, sequenced in a study of blood T cells in healthy people across ages. A J-beta primer mix and a sample-barcoded 5' primer were used in a second PCR of roughly 6 to 11 cycles. MiXCR, applied by TCRdb to the 5' RACE reads, yields one record per CDR3 protein. The table includes approximately 1.5 million distinct CDR3 sequences, roughly 43% detected once. The sequenced sample was blood. All receptors derive from a young woman in good health.

This clonotype was found a few times. This CDR3 is CATSDSQTGAGELFF. The DNA for the CDR3 is TGTGCCACCAGTGATTCCCAGACAGGGGCCGGGGAGCTGTTTTTT. The chain employs TRBV24-1 and TRBJ2-2, with TRBD1 matching 8 bases. Germline V gives CDR1 KGHDR, CDR2 SFDVKD. Trimming removed 2 bases from V and 6 bases from J; junction bases left unmatched: 4. The CDR3 has 15 amino acids.

The chain joins TRBV11-2 to TRBJ2-5; 11 nucleotides line up with TRBD1. With V trimmed by 1 base and J by 0 bases, 4 bases remained unmatched. Germline V gene sequence: CDR1 SGHAT, CDR2 FQNNGV. The CDR3 sequence is 17 residues long. In DNA form, the CDR3 reads TGTGCCAGCAGCTTAGGTCGGACAGGGGGCGACCAAGAGACCCAGTACTTC. This translates into CASSLGRTGGDQETQYF.

Details on this clonotype: Because the CDR3's place on the DNA is in doubt, the DNA is left out and the CDR3 is given as listed by TCRdb. The genes are TRBV6-5 and TRBJ1-2; TRBD1 is the table's D call, not checked against the DNA. The CDR3 length is 11 residues, termini included. Germline V gives CDR1 MNHEY, CDR2 SVGAGI. The chain's CDR3 is CATGGTYGCTF.

This clonotype appeared a few times. The rearrangement uses TRBV12-3 or TRBV12-4 and TRBJ1-1, with D unclear. This CDR3 contains 16 residues. V was trimmed by 6 bases and J by 6 bases, leaving 23 bases between them. The CDR3 sequence is CASSRPMGTETSEAFF. CDR3 bases: TGTGCCAGCAGCCGCCCCATGGGTACAGAAACCTCTGAAGCTTTCTTT.

The CDR3 DNA is TGTGCCAGCAGTTTGGGTTTGGACTCAACCTACAATGAGCAGTTCTTC. This sequence encodes CASSLGLDSTYNEQFF. The J gene is TRBJ2-1, the V gene TRBV28; D might be TRBD2 (5 bases). Germline CDR1 reads MDHEN; CDR2 reads SYDVKM. V shed 3 bases and J shed 2 bases, with 14 bases lying between them. This CDR3 has 16 amino acids.

The J gene is TRBJ2-1, the V gene TRBV20-1, with TRBD2 identical over 8 bases. The length of the CDR3 is 15 residues. Germline-derived CDR1 and CDR2 are DFQATT and SNEGSKA (reference sequence). V dropped 0 bases and J dropped 1; count of bases not matched to a gene: 2. CDR3: CSARDKRESYNEQFF. The CDR3 DNA follows: TGCAGTGCTAGAGATAAGCGGGAGTCCTACAATGAGCAGTTCTTC.

The chain uses TRBV12-3 or TRBV12-4 and TRBJ2-1, with unresolved D. CDR3 length: 12 amino acids. V lost 4 bases, J lost 8 bases, and 9 bases lay in between. The CDR3 loop is CASSWAGDEQFF. The CDR3 DNA is TGTGCCAGCAGTTGGGCCGGCGATGAGCAGTTCTTC.

The genes are TRBV12-3 or TRBV12-4 and TRBJ2-3, with D uncertain. Deletions cut 5 bases from V and 2 bases from J, with 8 bases between. CDR3 size: 13 residues. The CDR3 coding sequence is TGTGCCAGCAGTACCCACCCCACAGATACGCAGTATTTT. Translation gives CASSTHPTDTQYF.

The chain combines TRBV11-2 with TRBJ2-7; D ambiguous. Matching the DNA end better, TRBJ2-5 makes the J call doubtful. Germline V gene sequence: CDR1 SGHAT, CDR2 FQNNGV. The CDR3 spans 14 residues. CDR3 region: CASSLASFSQTQYF. The DNA for the CDR3 is TGTGCCAGCAGCTTAGCGTCTTTTAGTCAGACCCAGTACTTC.

This rearrangement joins TRBV29-1 to TRBJ2-5; possible D gene TRBD2, 6 bases. The germline V and J ends were trimmed by 5 bases and 11 bases, with 15 bases remaining between them. There are 11 residues in the CDR3. Germline CDR1 reads SQVTM; CDR2 reads ANQGSEA. The CDR3 here is CSVFSGSHQYF. The CDR3 DNA sequence: TGCAGCGTTTTTTCCGGGAGCCATCAGTACTTC.

This clonotype has a handful of counts. The CDR3 spells CASSLTSGRVNEQYF. Here the CDR3 DNA reads TGTGCCAGCTCGCTGACTAGCGGGAGGGTGAATGAGCAGTACTTC. This chain links TRBV18 with TRBJ2-5, with TRBD2 matching 14 bases. This CDR3 region has 15 residues. V shed 6 bases and J 11 bases; nucleotides not matched to a gene: 11. Per the germline V gene, CDR1 is KGHSH and CDR2 is LQKENI. The full variable domain, rest sourced from reference TRBV18 and TRBJ2-5, is NAGVMQNPRHLVRRRGQEARLRCSPMKGHSHVYWYRQLPEEGLKFMVYLQKENIIDESGMPKERFSAEFPKEGPSILRIQQVVRGDSAAYFCASSLTSGRVNEQYFGPGTRLLVL.

The rearrangement links TRBV28 to TRBJ2-1; D ambiguous. The DNA matches TRBJ2-7 better at its end, which makes the J call doubtful. CDR3 size: 12 residues. Germline loops: CDR1 MDHEN, CDR2 SYDVKM. The CDR3 here is CASSLWVAEQYF. The CDR3 DNA is TGTGCCAGCAGTTTATGGGTAGCCGAGCAGTACTTC.

V usage is TRBV27 and J usage is TRBJ1-1, with D uncertain. V was clipped by 6 bases and J by 1 base, with 9 bases between them. CDR3 length: 13 amino acids. The germline V gene has CDR1 MNHEY and CDR2 SMNVEV (reference sequence). The chain's CDR3 is CASRYTKNTEAFF. For the CDR3, the DNA is TGTGCCAGCAGATATACTAAGAACACTGAAGCTTTCTTT.

A remark on this clonotype: An end of the junction differs from the germline gene, which may be a read error. The rearrangement links TRBV7-9 to TRBJ2-4, with TRBD1 identical over 8 bases. Matching the DNA end better, TRBJ2-7 makes the J call doubtful. Looked up from germline, CDR1 is SEHNR and CDR2 is FQNEAQ (reference sequence). This CDR3 has 15 amino acids. The CDR3 sequence: CVSSPPQGVTYEQYF. DNA of the CDR3: TGTGTCAGCAGCCCACCACAGGGGGTAACCTACGAGCAGTACTTC.

The gene calls are TRBV15 and TRBJ2-5; 8 positions match TRBD2. This CDR3 has 14 amino acids. The ends lost 5 bases at V and 5 bases at J; junction bases unmatched: 7. CDR1 and CDR2 (germline): LNHNV, YYDKDF (reference sequence). The DNA for the CDR3 is TGTGCCACCAGCTCGGGAGGGACTTTGGAGACCCAGTACTTC. It translates to CATSSGGTLETQYF.

This clonotype has a handful of counts. The chain combines TRBV20-1 with TRBJ1-1; D is unresolved. Germline V gene data show CDR1 as DFQATT and CDR2 as SNEGSKA (reference sequence). Trimming shortened V by 3 bases and J by 11 bases, and 16 bases separated the two germline ends. The CDR3 has 12 amino acids. The CDR3 protein is CSASKDYHTAFF. The DNA of the CDR3 is TGCAGTGCTAGTAAGGACTACCACACGGCTTTCTTT.

The rearrangement joins TRBV24-1 to TRBJ2-3; 10 bases are a match to TRBD2. After removal of 4 bases from V and 3 bases from J, the junction contained 6 bases not matched to a gene. Germline V gene data show CDR1 as KGHDR and CDR2 as SFDVKD. There are 16 residues in the CDR3. CDR3 region: CATSDGLAVRTDTQYF. The DNA for the CDR3 is TGTGCCACCAGTGACGGACTAGCGGTCCGGACAGATACGCAGTATTTT.

V usage is TRBV27 and J usage is TRBJ2-7, with TRBD2 matching over 8 bases. Germline V gene sequence: CDR1 MNHEY, CDR2 SMNVEV (reference sequence). V dropped 3 bases and J dropped 2; count of bases not matched to a gene: 9. The CDR3 is 16 residues long. CDR3 protein: CASSFTAGGLTYEQYF. CDR3 sequence (DNA): TGTGCCAGCAGTTTCACGGCGGGGGGCTTGACCTACGAGCAGTACTTC.

This chain joins TRBV7-2 and TRBJ2-3; tentatively, D is TRBD2 (6 bases). V lost 4 bases and J 4 bases, leaving 12 bases between the germline ends. Germline V gene sequence: CDR1 SGHTA, CDR2 FQGNSA. The CDR3 has 14 amino acids. For the CDR3, the DNA is TGTGCCAGCAGCTCCGGGGTAGCGGCAGATACGCAGTATTTT. Its translation: CASSSGVAADTQYF.

The rearrangement uses TRBV7-2 and TRBJ1-5; 11 nucleotides agree with TRBD1. The CDR3 covers 20 residues. Germline-derived CDR1 and CDR2 are SGHTA and FQGNSA. Trimming at V came to 2 bases and at J to 7 bases, leaving 19 bases not matched to a gene. CDR3 residues: CASSLWVGLGQGAKGQPQHF. The CDR3 DNA reads TGTGCCAGCAGCTTATGGGTCGGCCTTGGACAGGGGGCTAAGGGACAGCCCCAGCATTTT.

The V call is TRBV4-1, the J call TRBJ2-2; the D gene is possibly TRBD2 (6 bases). Germline CDR1 is MGHRA and CDR2 is YSYEKL. This CDR3 comprises 15 residues. V lost 2 bases and J lost 6, with 13 bases in between. CDR3 region: CASSQSREVSGELFF. The CDR3 DNA follows: TGCGCCAGCAGCCAAAGCAGGGAGGTGTCCGGGGAGCTGTTTTTT.

The CDR3 bases are TGCAGTGCAGCCGGCAGGGGGTCCTATGGCTACACCTTC. Translation gives CSAAGRGSYGYTF. This chain joins TRBV20-1 and TRBJ1-2; TRBD1 agrees at 7 bases. Germline CDR1 reads DFQATT; CDR2 reads SNEGSKA (reference sequence). The V gene end was trimmed by 6 bases and the J gene end by 4 bases; junction bases not matched to a gene: 8. CDR3 length: 13 amino acids.

The chain employs TRBV7-9 and TRBJ1-2; TRBD1 matches 12 bases. V gave up 4 bases and J gave up 6 bases; unmatched junction bases: 6. The CDR3 length is 15 residues. Looked up from germline, CDR1 is SEHNR and CDR2 is FQNEAQ (reference sequence). CDR3 residues: CASSSGTGGAHGYTF. The CDR3 DNA reads TGTGCCAGCAGCTCAGGGACAGGGGGCGCGCATGGCTACACCTTC.

The chain combines TRBV9 with TRBJ2-1; a possible D gene is TRBD1 (5 bases). Trimming stripped 0 bases from V and 2 bases from J, with 12 bases between. The CDR3 totals 16 residues. Germline V gene sequence: CDR1 SGDLS, CDR2 YYNGEE. CDR3 sequence reads: CASSVAGHYPYNEQFF. The DNA for the CDR3 is TGTGCCAGCAGCGTAGCTGGACACTACCCCTACAATGAGCAGTTCTTC.

A remark on this clonotype: The junction departs from the called germline gene at one end, perhaps through a read error. CDR3: CTSSSRSGGGDGYTF. The CDR3, as DNA: TGTACCAGCAGCTCTAGGAGTGGAGGGGGCGATGGCTACACCTTC. V is TRBV7-9 and J is TRBJ1-2; TRBD1 matches 7 bases. The CDR3 runs to 15 residues. Germline V CDR1 and CDR2: SEHNR, FQNEAQ (reference sequence).

The rearrangement joins TRBV6-2 or TRBV6-3 to TRBJ1-5; D not certain. Germline-derived CDR1 and CDR2 are MNHEY and SVGEGT. V was pared by 7 bases and J by 4 bases, with 11 bases between. The CDR3 is 13 residues long. CDR3 coding DNA: TGTGCCAGCATGTTAGTCCCAAATCAGCCCCAGCATTTT. Translated, it gives CASMLVPNQPQHF.